This T cell receptor beta chain comes out of a study of cytomegalovirus exposure and HLA in healthy donors. It was with 60 Vbeta and 13 Jbeta primers that the PCR ran. TCRdb's copy holds only in-frame clones and misses some; the assay was immunoSEQ multiplex PCR. The sample contains about 190,000 clones, 74% of which appear only once. The V gene end was trimmed by 1 base and the J gene end by 4 bases; junction bases not matched to a gene: 1. The CDR3 loop spans 15 amino acids. CDR1 is SGHVS, CDR2 FQNEAQ, per germline. Points from the study as a whole: In a later analysis, HLA-C alleles had the fewest associated TCRs, DRB1 alleles the most. Earlier results showed most TCR beta V segments being productive about 90% or about 30% of the time.

On this clone: Its antigen is unidentified.

V usage is TRBV7-8 and J usage is TRBJ2-7; 13 bases match TRBD2. The sample was PBMCs. This TCR came from a woman aged 30 to 39 in good health and CMV-seropositive. The CDR3 sequence: CASSLGTSGRYEQYF. DNA for the CDR3: TGTGCCAGCAGCTTAGGGACTAGCGGGAGATACGAGCAGTACTTC. Drawing the rest from reference TRBV7-8 and TRBJ2-7, the complete variable domain is GAGVSQSPRYKVAKRGQDVALRCDPISGHVSLFWYQQALGQGPEFLTYFQNEAQLDKSGLPSDRFFAERPEGSVSTLKIQRTQQEDSAVYLCASSLGTSGRYEQYFGPGTRLTVT.